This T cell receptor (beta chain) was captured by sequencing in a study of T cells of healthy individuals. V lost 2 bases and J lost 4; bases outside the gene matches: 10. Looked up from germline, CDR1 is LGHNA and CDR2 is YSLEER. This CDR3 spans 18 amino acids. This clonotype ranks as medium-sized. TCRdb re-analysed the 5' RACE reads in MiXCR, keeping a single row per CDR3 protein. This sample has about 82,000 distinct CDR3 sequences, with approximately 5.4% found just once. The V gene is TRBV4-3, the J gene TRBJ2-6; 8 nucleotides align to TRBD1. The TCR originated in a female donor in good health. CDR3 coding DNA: TGCGCCAGCAGCCAAAACCCGTCCCAGGGGGCCGGGGCCAACGTCCTGACTTTC. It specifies CASSQNPSQGAGANVLTF.